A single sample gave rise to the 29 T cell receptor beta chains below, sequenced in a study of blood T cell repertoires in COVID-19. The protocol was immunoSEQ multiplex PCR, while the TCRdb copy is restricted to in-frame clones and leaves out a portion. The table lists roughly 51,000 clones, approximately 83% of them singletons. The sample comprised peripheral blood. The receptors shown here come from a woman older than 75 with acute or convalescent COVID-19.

DNA for the CDR3: TGTGCCAGCAGCTCCCCCGGGGACATCGATAATGAAAAACTGTTTTTT. This sequence encodes CASSSPGDIDNEKLFF. The genes are TRBV5-6 and TRBJ1-4, with TRBD1 as a possible D gene (6 bases). CDR1 is SGHDT, CDR2 YYEEEE, per germline. The V and J ends lost 3 bases and 4 bases respectively, with 16 bases between them. CDR3 length equals 16 residues.

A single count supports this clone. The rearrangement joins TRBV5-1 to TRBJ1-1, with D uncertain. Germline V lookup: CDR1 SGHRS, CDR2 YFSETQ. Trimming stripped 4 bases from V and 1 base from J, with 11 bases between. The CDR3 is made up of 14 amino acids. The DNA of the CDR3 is TGCGCCAGCAGCCTGGCCCCGGGGAACACTGAAGCTTTCTTT. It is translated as CASSLAPGNTEAFF.

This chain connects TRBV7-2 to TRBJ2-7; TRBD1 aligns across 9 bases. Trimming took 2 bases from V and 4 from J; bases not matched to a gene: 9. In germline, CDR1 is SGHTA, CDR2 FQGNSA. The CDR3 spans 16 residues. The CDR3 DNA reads TGTGCCAGCAGCTTAAAGAGAGACAGGGGGTTTTACGAGCAGTACTTC. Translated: CASSLKRDRGFYEQYF.

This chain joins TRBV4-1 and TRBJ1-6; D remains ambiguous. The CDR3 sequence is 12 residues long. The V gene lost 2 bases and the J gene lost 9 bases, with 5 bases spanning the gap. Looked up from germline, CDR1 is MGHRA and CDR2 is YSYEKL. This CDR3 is CASSQTGSPLHF. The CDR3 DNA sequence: TGCGCCAGCAGCCAAACTGGTTCACCCCTCCACTTT.

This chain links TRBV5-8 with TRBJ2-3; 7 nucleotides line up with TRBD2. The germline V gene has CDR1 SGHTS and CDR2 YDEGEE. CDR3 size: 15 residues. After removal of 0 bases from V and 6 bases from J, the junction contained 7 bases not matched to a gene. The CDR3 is CASSLDTGGYDTQYF. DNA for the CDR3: TGTGCCAGCAGCTTGGATACCGGGGGGTACGATACGCAGTATTTT.

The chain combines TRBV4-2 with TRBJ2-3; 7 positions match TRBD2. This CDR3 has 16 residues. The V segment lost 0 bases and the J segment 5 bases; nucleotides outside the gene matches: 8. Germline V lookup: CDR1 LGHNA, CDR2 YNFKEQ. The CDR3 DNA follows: TGTGCCAGCAGCCAAGAAATGGCGGGGGAGGTAGATACGCAGTATTTT. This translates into CASSQEMAGEVDTQYF.

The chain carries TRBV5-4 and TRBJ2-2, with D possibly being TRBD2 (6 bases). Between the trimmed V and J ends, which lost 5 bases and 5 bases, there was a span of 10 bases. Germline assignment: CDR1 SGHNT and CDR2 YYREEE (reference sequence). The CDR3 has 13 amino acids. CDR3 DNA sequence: TGTGCCAGCAGTTCGGGGGATACCGGGGAGCTGTTTTTT. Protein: CASSSGDTGELFF.

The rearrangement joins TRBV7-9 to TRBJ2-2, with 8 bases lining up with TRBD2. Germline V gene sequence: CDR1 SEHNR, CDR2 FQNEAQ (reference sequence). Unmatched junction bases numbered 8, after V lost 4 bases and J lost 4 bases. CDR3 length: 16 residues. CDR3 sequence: CASSSPGGSFTGELFF. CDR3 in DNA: TGTGCCAGCAGCTCTCCGGGGGGGAGTTTCACCGGGGAGCTGTTTTTT.

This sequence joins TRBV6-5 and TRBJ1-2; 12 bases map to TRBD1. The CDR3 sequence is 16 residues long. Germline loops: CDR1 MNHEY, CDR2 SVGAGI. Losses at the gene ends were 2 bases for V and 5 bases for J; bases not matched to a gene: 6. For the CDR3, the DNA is TGTGCCAGCAGTTACGTGGGACAGGGGGCCCTTTATGGCTACACCTTC. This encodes CASSYVGQGALYGYTF.

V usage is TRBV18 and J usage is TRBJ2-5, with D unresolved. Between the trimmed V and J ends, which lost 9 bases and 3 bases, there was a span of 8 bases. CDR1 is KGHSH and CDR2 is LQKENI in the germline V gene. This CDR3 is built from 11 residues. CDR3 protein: CASGLKETQYF. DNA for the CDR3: TGTGCCAGTGGGCTTAAAGAGACCCAGTACTTC.

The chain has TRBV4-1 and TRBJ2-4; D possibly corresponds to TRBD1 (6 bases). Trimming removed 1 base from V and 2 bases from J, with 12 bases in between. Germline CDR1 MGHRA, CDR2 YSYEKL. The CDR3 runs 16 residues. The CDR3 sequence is CASSQGRGDTKNIQYF. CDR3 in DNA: TGCGCCAGCAGCCAAGGCAGGGGAGACACCAAAAACATTCAGTACTTC.

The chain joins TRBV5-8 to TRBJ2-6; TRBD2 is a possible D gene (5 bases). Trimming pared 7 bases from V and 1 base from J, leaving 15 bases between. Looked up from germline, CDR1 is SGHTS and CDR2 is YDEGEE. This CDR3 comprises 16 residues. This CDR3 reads CASGHLSGSGANVLTF. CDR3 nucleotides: TGTGCCAGCGGGCACTTGAGCGGTTCTGGGGCCAACGTCCTGACTTTC. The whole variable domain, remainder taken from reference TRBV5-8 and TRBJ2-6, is EAGVTQSPTHLIKTRGQQATLRCSPISGHTSVYWYQQALGLGLQFLLWYDEGEERNRGNFPPRFSGRQFPNYSSELNVNALELEDSALYLCASGHLSGSGANVLTFGAGSRLTVL.

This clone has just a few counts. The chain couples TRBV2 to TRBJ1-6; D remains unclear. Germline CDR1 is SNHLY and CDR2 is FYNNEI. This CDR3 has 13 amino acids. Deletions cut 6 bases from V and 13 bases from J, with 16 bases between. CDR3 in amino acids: CASSDSHPSPLHF. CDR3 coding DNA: TGTGCCAGCAGCGACTCCCATCCTTCCCCCCTCCACTTT.

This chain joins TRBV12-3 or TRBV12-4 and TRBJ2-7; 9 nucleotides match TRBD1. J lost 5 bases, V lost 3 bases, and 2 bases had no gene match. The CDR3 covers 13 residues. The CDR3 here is CASSLTGGHEQYF. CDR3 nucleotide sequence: TGTGCCAGCAGTTTGACAGGGGGTCACGAGCAGTACTTC.

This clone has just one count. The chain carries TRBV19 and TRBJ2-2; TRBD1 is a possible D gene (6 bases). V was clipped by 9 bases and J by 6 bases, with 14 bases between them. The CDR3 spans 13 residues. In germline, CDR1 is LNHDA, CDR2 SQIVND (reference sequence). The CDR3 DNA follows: TGTGCCAGCTCCACACAGGGTTCCGGGGAGCTGTTTTTT. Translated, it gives CASSTQGSGELFF. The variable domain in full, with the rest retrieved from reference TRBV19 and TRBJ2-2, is DGGITQSPKYLFRKEGQNVTLSCEQNLNHDAMYWYRQDPGQGLRLIYYSQIVNDFQKGDIAEGYSVSREKKESFPLTVTSAQKNPTAFYLCASSTQGSGELFFGEGSRLTVL.

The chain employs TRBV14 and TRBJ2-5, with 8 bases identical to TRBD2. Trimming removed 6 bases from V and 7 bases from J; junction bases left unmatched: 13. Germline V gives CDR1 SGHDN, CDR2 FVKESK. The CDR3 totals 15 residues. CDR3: CASREPGGARVTQYF. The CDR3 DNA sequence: TGTGCCAGCAGGGAACCCGGGGGGGCAAGGGTGACCCAGTACTTC.

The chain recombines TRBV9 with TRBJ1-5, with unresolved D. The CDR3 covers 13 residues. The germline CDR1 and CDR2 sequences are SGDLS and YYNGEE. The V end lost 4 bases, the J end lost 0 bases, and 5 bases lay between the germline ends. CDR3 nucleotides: TGTGCCAGCAGCCCAAATAGCAATCAGCCCCAGCATTTT. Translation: CASSPNSNQPQHF.

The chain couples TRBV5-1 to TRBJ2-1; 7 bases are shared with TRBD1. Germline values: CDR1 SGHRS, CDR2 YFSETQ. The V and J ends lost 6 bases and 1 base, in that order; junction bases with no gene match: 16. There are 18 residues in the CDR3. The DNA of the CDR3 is TGCGCCAGCATCCTAAACCCGGACAGGCTGAATTCCTACAATGAGCAGTTCTTC. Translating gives CASILNPDRLNSYNEQFF. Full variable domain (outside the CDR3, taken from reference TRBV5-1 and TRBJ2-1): KAGVTQTPRYLIKTRGQQVTLSCSPISGHRSVSWYQQTPGQGLQFLFEYFSETQRNKGNFPGRFSGRQFSNSRSEMNVSTLELGDSALYLCASILNPDRLNSYNEQFFGPGTRLTVL.

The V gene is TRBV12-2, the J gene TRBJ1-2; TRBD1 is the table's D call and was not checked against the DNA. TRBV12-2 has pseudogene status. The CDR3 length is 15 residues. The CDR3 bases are TGTGCAAGTCGCTTAGCGGTGGACACCAACTATGGCTACACCTTC. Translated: CASRLAVDTNYGYTF.

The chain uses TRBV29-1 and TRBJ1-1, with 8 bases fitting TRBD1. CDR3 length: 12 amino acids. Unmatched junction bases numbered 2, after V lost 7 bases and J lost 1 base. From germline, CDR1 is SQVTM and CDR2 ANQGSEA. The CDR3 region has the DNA TGCAGCGGGACAGGGTCGAACACTGAAGCTTTCTTT. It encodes CSGTGSNTEAFF.

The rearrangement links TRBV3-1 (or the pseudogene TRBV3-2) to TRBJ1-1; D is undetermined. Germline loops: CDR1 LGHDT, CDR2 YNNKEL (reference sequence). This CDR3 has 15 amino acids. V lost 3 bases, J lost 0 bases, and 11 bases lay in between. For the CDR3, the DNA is TGTGCCAGCAGCCACAGGAGGGTCATGAACACTGAAGCTTTCTTT. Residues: CASSHRRVMNTEAFF.

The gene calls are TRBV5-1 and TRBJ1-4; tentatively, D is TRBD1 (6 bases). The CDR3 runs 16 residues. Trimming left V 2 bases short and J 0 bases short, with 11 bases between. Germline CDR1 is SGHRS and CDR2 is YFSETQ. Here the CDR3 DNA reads TGCGCCAGCAGCTTAGGGCAGGGGACAACTAATGAAAAACTGTTTTTT. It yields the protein CASSLGQGTTNEKLFF.

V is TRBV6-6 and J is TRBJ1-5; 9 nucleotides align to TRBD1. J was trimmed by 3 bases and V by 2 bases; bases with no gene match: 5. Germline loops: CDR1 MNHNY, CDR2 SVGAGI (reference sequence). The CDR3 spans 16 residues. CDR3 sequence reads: CASSYSGQGINQPQHF. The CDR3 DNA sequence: TGTGCCAGCAGTTACAGTGGACAGGGGATCAATCAGCCCCAGCATTTT.

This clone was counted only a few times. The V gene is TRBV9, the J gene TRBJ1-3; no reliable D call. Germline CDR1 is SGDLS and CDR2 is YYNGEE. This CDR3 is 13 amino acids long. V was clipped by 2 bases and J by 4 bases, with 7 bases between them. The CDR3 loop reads CASSVGGGNTIYF. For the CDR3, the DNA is TGTGCCAGCAGCGTCGGCGGGGGAAACACCATATATTTT.

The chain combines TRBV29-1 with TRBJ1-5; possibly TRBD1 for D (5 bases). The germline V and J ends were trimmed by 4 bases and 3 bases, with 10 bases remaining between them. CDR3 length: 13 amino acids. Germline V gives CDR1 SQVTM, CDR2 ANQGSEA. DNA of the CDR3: TGCAGCGTTGTATGGGGGGACAATCAGCCCCAGCATTTT. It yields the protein CSVVWGDNQPQHF.

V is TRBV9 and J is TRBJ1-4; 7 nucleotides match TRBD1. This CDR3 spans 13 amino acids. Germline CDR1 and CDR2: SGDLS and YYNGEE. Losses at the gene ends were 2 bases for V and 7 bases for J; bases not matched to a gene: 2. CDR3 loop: CASSVEGAEKLFF. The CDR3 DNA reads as TGTGCCAGCAGCGTCGAGGGGGCTGAAAAACTGTTTTTT.

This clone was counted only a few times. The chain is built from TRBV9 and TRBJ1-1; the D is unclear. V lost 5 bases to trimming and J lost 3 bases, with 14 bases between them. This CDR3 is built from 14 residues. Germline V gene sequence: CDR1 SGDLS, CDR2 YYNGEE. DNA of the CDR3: TGTGCCAGCAGAAGGGTGGGAGAGGACACTGAAGCTTTCTTT. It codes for CASRRVGEDTEAFF. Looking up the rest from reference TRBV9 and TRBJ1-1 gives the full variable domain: DSGVTQTPKHLITATGQRVTLRCSPRSGDLSVYWYQQSLDQGLQFLIQYYNGEERAKGNILERFSAQQFPDLHSELNLSSLELGDSALYFCASRRVGEDTEAFFGQGTRLTVV.

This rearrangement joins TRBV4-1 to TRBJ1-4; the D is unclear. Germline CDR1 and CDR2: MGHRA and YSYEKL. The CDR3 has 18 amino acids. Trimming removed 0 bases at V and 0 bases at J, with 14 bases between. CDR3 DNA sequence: TGCGCCAGCAGCCAAGATTTCCTCGGGCGGGCAACTAATGAAAAACTGTTTTTT. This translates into CASSQDFLGRATNEKLFF.

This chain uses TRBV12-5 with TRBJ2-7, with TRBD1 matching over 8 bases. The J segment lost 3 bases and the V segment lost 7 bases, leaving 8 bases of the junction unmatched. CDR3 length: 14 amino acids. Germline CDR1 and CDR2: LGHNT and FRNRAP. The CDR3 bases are TGTGCTAGTGCCCTGGGACAGGAGAGCTACGAGCAGTACTTC. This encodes CASALGQESYEQYF. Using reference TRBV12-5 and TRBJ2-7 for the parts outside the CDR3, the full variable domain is DARVTQTPRHKVTEMGQEVTMRCQPILGHNTVFWYRQTMMQGLELLAYFRNRAPLDDSGMPKDRFSAEMPDATLATLKIQPSEPRDSAVYFCASALGQESYEQYFGPGTRLTVT.